This TCR beta chain was captured by sequencing in a study of cytomegalovirus exposure and HLA in healthy donors. PCR used 60 Vbeta primers and 13 Jbeta primers. The table came from immunoSEQ multiplex PCR; TCRdb's copy has only in-frame clones and leaves some out. The sample holds approximately 150,000 clones; approximately 76% are singletons and the top ten take over 1.2%. The V end was cut by 6 bases, the J end by 1 base, with 7 bases between. Germline V gene lookup returns CDR1 MNHNS and CDR2 SASEGT. This CDR3 is 12 amino acids long. While unrecorded immune exposures were likely, the donors were nominally healthy when sampled. Study-level results: As a later analysis showed, a missense DCLRE1C variant was linked to trimming of TCR beta V- and J-genes. Per a prior analysis, the majority of TCR beta V segments were productive roughly 87% or roughly 30% of the time.

About this clone itself: The target antigen is unknown.

The origin of this receptor is a man aged 55 to 70 in good health and CMV-seronegative. The sequencing input was PBMCs. This rearrangement joins TRBV6-1 to TRBJ2-7; D is uncertain. This chain's CDR3 is CASSGDSYEQYF. In nucleotides, the CDR3 is TGTGCCAGCAGCGGAGATTCCTACGAGCAGTACTTC.